Listed here are 28 T cell receptor beta chains from one sample, sequenced in a study of T cells in Graves' hyperthyroidism and ophthalmopathy. RNA transcripts provided the source from which TCR beta CDR3 regions were amplified. Carried out on the TCR CDR3, a first-round RT-PCR used the HTBI primer set. TCRdb re-called the multiplex PCR reads through MiXCR, storing one row per CDR3 protein. The data show approximately 560,000 distinct CDR3 sequences, under 60% seen once. The source material was peripheral blood or thyroid tissue (not recorded which). Every receptor here comes from a woman under 30 with Graves' hyperthyroidism.

The chain couples TRBV29-1 to TRBJ1-1, with D hard to call. The CDR3 totals 12 residues. Trimming shortened V by 3 bases and J by 5 bases, and 10 bases separated the two germline ends. Germline V gives CDR1 SQVTM, CDR2 ANQGSEA. As DNA, the CDR3 is TGCAGCGTTGATCAGGTTGGGACTGAAGCTTTCTTT. It codes for CSVDQVGTEAFF.

The gene calls are TRBV24-1 and TRBJ2-1; 8 nucleotides match TRBD2. The V gene end was trimmed by 2 bases and the J gene end by 4 bases; junction bases not matched to a gene: 9. This CDR3 region has 17 residues. The germline V gene encodes CDR1 KGHDR and CDR2 SFDVKD. The CDR3 sequence: CATSDWSGSSSYNEQFF. CDR3 DNA sequence: TGTGCCACCAGTGATTGGAGCGGGAGTAGTTCGTACAATGAGCAGTTCTTC.

For this clonotype: A read error may explain this, as a much larger clone is one base away. The gene calls are TRBV29-1 and TRBJ1-5; tentative D call: TRBD1 (5 bases). Per the germline V gene, CDR1 is SQVTM and CDR2 is ANQGSEA. The CDR3 totals 12 residues. The CDR3 region has the DNA TGCAGCGTTAAAGACGGCGACAGGCCCCAGCATTTT. Encoded protein: CSVKDGDRPQHF.

The chain uses TRBV25-1 and TRBJ2-5; maybe TRBD1 (6 bases). The CDR3 extends over 14 amino acids. The germline gives CDR1 MGHDK, CDR2 SYGVNS. V lost 0 bases and J 4 bases, leaving 9 bases between the germline ends. CDR3 protein: CASSEYTGLETQYF. The CDR3 coding sequence is TGTGCCAGCAGTGAATACACAGGGCTAGAGACCCAGTACTTC.

Worth noting for this clonotype: Here the CDR3 omits its conserved ending phenylalanine or tryptophan, so a read error is the likely source. It is unclear where the CDR3 begins or ends on the DNA, so no DNA is shown, and the CDR3 is as TCRdb lists it. This chain connects TRBV20-1 to TRBJ2-2; the table's D call TRBD1 went unverified against the DNA. Germline values: CDR1 DFQATT, CDR2 SNEGSKA (reference sequence). Both ends counted, the CDR3 spans 8 residues. The CDR3 is CSAASAGV.

This clonotype has a handful of counts. The CDR3 bases are TGTGCCAGCAGCCCGGCCTGGACAGATTCCTACGAGCAGTACTTC. Protein: CASSPAWTDSYEQYF. The chain combines TRBV7-9 with TRBJ2-7, with D possibly TRBD1 on 6 matching bases. CDR1 and CDR2 from the germline V gene are SEHNR and FQNEAQ (reference sequence). The CDR3 loop spans 15 amino acids. V was pared by 5 bases and J by 1 base, with 15 bases between.

The rearrangement joins TRBV7-3 to TRBJ1-1, with D unclear. In germline, CDR1 is SGHTA, CDR2 FQGTGA. Trimming shortened V by 6 bases and J by 7 bases, and 9 bases separated the two germline ends. CDR3 length: 11 residues. The chain's CDR3 is CASSPGGEAFF. The CDR3 DNA reads TGTGCCAGCAGTCCCGGAGGTGAAGCTTTCTTT.

The J gene is TRBJ1-3, the V gene TRBV7-2; D gene unclear. The CDR3 length is 17 residues. In germline, CDR1 is SGHTA, CDR2 FQGNSA. V shed 1 base and J shed 0 bases, with 13 bases lying between them. Written as DNA, the CDR3 is TGTGCCAGCAGCTTAGGAGGAGCCTCCCCCTCTGGAAACACCATATATTTT. Protein sequence: CASSLGGASPSGNTIYF.

The chain joins TRBV6-2 or TRBV6-3 to TRBJ1-1; D is ambiguous. V lost 5 bases to trimming and J lost 1 base, with 11 bases between them. The CDR3 runs 14 residues. Germline V CDR1 and CDR2: MNHEY, SVGEGT. In DNA, the CDR3 is TGTGCCAGCAGTATTAGAGGTTCGAACACTGAAGCTTTCTTT. It specifies CASSIRGSNTEAFF.

The chain recombines TRBV19 with TRBJ1-5; D not certain. The V gene's germline CDR1 is LNHDA and CDR2 SQIVND (reference sequence). Trimming removed 5 bases at V and 9 bases at J, with 11 bases between. The CDR3 sequence is 12 residues long. The CDR3 DNA follows: TGTGCCAGTAGTTCGTCCGTACGGCCCCAGCATTTT. Its translation is CASSSSVRPQHF. Supplemented by reference TRBV19 and TRBJ1-5, the full variable domain reads DGGITQSPKYLFRKEGQNVTLSCEQNLNHDAMYWYRQDPGQGLRLIYYSQIVNDFQKGDIAEGYSVSREKKESFPLTVTSAQKNPTAFYLCASSSSVRPQHFGDGTRLSIL.

The chain carries TRBV2 and TRBJ1-5; D is unresolved. The CDR3 is made up of 14 amino acids. Germline-derived CDR1 and CDR2 are SNHLY and FYNNEI. The V end was cut by 3 bases, the J end by 11 bases, with 17 bases between. This chain's CDR3 is CASSDGRGRGAQHF. DNA of the CDR3: TGTGCCAGCAGTGACGGTCGCGGACGGGGAGCCCAGCATTTT. Drawing the rest from reference TRBV2 and TRBJ1-5, the complete variable domain is EPEVTQTPSHQVTQMGQEVILRCVPISNHLYFYWYRQILGQKVEFLVSFYNNEISEKSEIFDDQFSVERPDGSNFTLKIRSTKLEDSAMYFCASSDGRGRGAQHFGDGTRLSIL.

The V call is TRBV12-3 or TRBV12-4, the J call TRBJ2-2; 11 bases agree with TRBD2. This CDR3 is built from 14 residues. The CDR3 DNA reads as TGTGCTAGTAGACTAGCGGGACCCACCGGGGAGCTGTTTTTT. Amino acids: CASRLAGPTGELFF.

The chain links TRBV19 to TRBJ2-6, with D perhaps assigned TRBD1 or TRBD2 (5 bases each). CDR3 size: 18 residues. Trimming removed 3 bases at V and 0 bases at J, with 15 bases between. Germline V gene data show CDR1 as LNHDA and CDR2 as SQIVND (reference sequence). DNA of the CDR3: TGTGCCAGTAGTATCCCCCGGGACGTAAGCTCTGGGGCCAACGTCCTGACTTTC. This translates into CASSIPRDVSSGANVLTF. The full variable domain, in which reference TRBV19 and TRBJ2-6 provide the parts outside the CDR3, is DGGITQSPKYLFRKEGQNVTLSCEQNLNHDAMYWYRQDPGQGLRLIYYSQIVNDFQKGDIAEGYSVSREKKESFPLTVTSAQKNPTAFYLCASSIPRDVSSGANVLTFGAGSRLTVL.

This clonotype came up once. This sequence joins TRBV2 and TRBJ1-1, with D perhaps matching TRBD1 (6 bases). V was clipped by 5 bases and J by 8 bases, with 12 bases between them. The CDR3 spans 12 residues. Germline V lookup: CDR1 SNHLY, CDR2 FYNNEI. The CDR3 nucleotides are TGTGCCAGCAGTCTCTCAGGGGAGGAAGCTTTCTTT. Its protein product is CASSLSGEEAFF.

The chain has TRBV6-5 and TRBJ2-5; a possible D gene is TRBD1 (5 bases). Germline V gives CDR1 MNHEY, CDR2 SVGAGI. Between the trimmed V and J ends, which lost 2 bases and 4 bases, there was a span of 11 bases. The CDR3 consists of 14 residues. In nucleotides, the CDR3 is TGTGCCAGCAGTTACATAGGGGTGGGAGAGACCCAGTACTTC. Translating it yields CASSYIGVGETQYF.

Concerning this clonotype: At one boundary the junction diverges from the germline segment, which might be a read error. The rearrangement links TRBV29-1 to TRBJ2-7; maybe TRBD1 (5 bases). Germline CDR1 is SQVTM and CDR2 is ANQGSEA. This CDR3 is 13 amino acids long. CDR3 in DNA: TGCAGCGTTGAAATAGGGGCGGCCTACGAGCAGCACTTC. Its translation: CSVEIGAAYEQHF.

The rearrangement uses TRBV5-1 and TRBJ1-2; D is ambiguous. Germline V gene sequence: CDR1 SGHRS, CDR2 YFSETQ. Trimming pared 1 base from V and 2 bases from J, leaving 6 bases between. The CDR3 is 13 amino acids. The CDR3 DNA reads TGCGCCAGCAGCTTGTTCAACAACTATGGCTACACCTTC. Translating gives CASSLFNNYGYTF.

The chain couples TRBV7-6 to TRBJ2-5, with D possibly matching TRBD2 (5 bases). This CDR3 has 10 residues. Trimming stripped 8 bases from V and 6 bases from J, with 7 bases between. In germline, CDR1 is SGHVS, CDR2 FNYEAQ. The CDR3 nucleotides read TGTGCCAGCGGGAGTAAGACCCAGTACTTC. This gives the protein CASGSKTQYF.

This clonotype was recorded a few times. The rearrangement links TRBV7-8 to TRBJ2-7, with TRBD2 matching 11 bases. The germline V gene has CDR1 SGHVS and CDR2 FQNEAQ. The CDR3 covers 16 residues. Losses at the gene ends were 2 bases for V and 2 bases for J; bases not matched to a gene: 5. The CDR3 DNA reads as TGTGCCAGCAGCTTACTAGCGGGAGGCCGCACCTACGAGCAGTACTTC. It translates to CASSLLAGGRTYEQYF.

V and J are TRBV24-1 and TRBJ1-5; D unclear. The CDR3 sequence is 14 residues long. The V end was cut by 0 bases, the J end by 2 bases, with 4 bases between. The germline V gene has CDR1 KGHDR and CDR2 SFDVKD. In DNA, the CDR3 is TGTGCCACCAGTGATTTGACAGGCAATCAGCCCCAGCATTTT. Translated: CATSDLTGNQPQHF.

This clonotype was recorded at least ten times. The chain carries TRBV15 and TRBJ1-4; D gene uncertain. V lost 1 base and J 10 bases, leaving 7 bases between the germline ends. This CDR3 has 12 amino acids. Germline CDR1 and CDR2: LNHNV and YYDKDF (reference sequence). CDR3 sequence reads: CATSRVTGKLFF. The DNA for the CDR3 is TGTGCCACCAGCAGAGTAACCGGAAAACTGTTTTTT.

This clonotype was counted ten times or more. The V call is TRBV15, the J call TRBJ2-5; TRBD2 matches 14 bases. This CDR3 is built from 18 residues. V shed 3 bases and J 5 bases; nucleotides not matched to a gene: 11. CDR1 and CDR2 (germline): LNHNV, YYDKDF (reference sequence). For the CDR3, the DNA is TGTGCCACCAGCAGCTTGACTAGCGGGAGGGCGTCGACCGAGACCCAGTACTTC. Translation gives CATSSLTSGRASTETQYF.

This clonotype was seen once. The rearrangement links TRBV24-1 to TRBJ1-1; D call uncertain. Germline V gene data show CDR1 as KGHDR and CDR2 as SFDVKD. V was pared by 5 bases and J by 4 bases, with 19 bases between. The CDR3 runs to 16 residues. CDR3 sequence reads: CATSGSGGLGGTEAFF. In DNA, the CDR3 is TGTGCCACCAGTGGTTCCGGCGGGTTGGGAGGCACTGAAGCTTTCTTT.

The chain recombines TRBV29-1 with TRBJ1-1; a possible D gene is TRBD1 (5 bases). The CDR3 length is 12 residues. CDR1 and CDR2 (germline): SQVTM, ANQGSEA. The V end lost 5 bases, the J end lost 3 bases, and 10 bases lay between the germline ends. The CDR3 spells CSVYGADTEAFF. CDR3 coding DNA: TGCAGCGTTTATGGGGCCGACACTGAAGCTTTCTTT.

The rearrangement joins TRBV24-1 to TRBJ2-7; D is perhaps TRBD2 (5 bases). V was pared by 4 bases and J by 4 bases, with 10 bases between. CDR1 is KGHDR, CDR2 SFDVKD, per germline. The CDR3 consists of 13 residues. The CDR3 here is CATSELAPYEQYF. The CDR3 bases are TGTGCCACCAGTGAGCTAGCCCCATACGAGCAGTACTTC.

This clonotype was seen ten or more times. The chain combines TRBV20-1 with TRBJ1-3, with D uncertain. The CDR3 has 12 residues. The germline CDR1 and CDR2 sequences are DFQATT and SNEGSKA (reference sequence). Trimming took off 1 base at V and 2 bases at J, with 3 bases between the two ends. CDR3 coding DNA: TGCAGTGCTAGAGGGGCTGGAAACACCATATATTTT. Translated: CSARGAGNTIYF.

The chain couples TRBV12-3 or TRBV12-4 to TRBJ2-7, with D maybe TRBD1 (6 bases). This CDR3 has 13 amino acids. V lost 2 bases and J lost 4, with 9 bases in between. The DNA for the CDR3 is TGTGCCAGCAGTTTATTGGACAGTTACGAGCAGTACTTC. Protein product: CASSLLDSYEQYF.

V usage is TRBV24-1 and J usage is TRBJ2-5, with TRBD2 identical over 10 bases. The DNA end is a closer match to TRBJ2-1, so the J assignment may be wrong. CDR3 length: 16 residues. Germline values: CDR1 KGHDR, CDR2 SFDVKD. DNA for the CDR3: TGTGCCACCAGTGACCCGAGCGGGAGGGCGGCCAATGAGCAGTTCTTC. Protein product: CATSDPSGRAANEQFF.